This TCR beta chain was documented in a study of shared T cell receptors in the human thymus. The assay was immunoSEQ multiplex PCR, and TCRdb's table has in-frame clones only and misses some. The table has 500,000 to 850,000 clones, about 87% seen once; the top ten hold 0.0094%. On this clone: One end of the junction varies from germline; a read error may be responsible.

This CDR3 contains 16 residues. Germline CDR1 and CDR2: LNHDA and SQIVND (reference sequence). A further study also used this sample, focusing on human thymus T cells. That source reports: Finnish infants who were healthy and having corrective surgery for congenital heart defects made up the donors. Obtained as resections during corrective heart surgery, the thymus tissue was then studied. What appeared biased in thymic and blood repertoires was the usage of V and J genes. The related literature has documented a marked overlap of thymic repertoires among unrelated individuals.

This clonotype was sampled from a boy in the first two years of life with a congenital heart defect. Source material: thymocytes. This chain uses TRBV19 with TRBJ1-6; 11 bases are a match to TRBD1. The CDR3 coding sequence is TGTGCCAGTAGTAGTGGAGGGGGACAGGGGGATTCCCCCCTCCACTTT. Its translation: CASSSGGGQGDSPLHF.